The T cell receptor (beta chain) under discussion was sequenced for a study of blood T cell repertoires in COVID-19. At the level of the study: Samples of COVID-19 (acute and convalescent) were obtained from the United States, Italy and Spain. Sources were T cells, B-cell-depleted T cells, or PBMCs; the material itself was cDNA or gDNA.

How the authors handled the data: Reference gene primers were amplified, and this amplification served to estimate nucleated cell counts. Profiling relied on immunoSEQ multiplex PCR, and the TCRdb table lists in-frame clones only, not all of them. The V and J calls and clone size were taken over from that table, and D and trimming were inferred from the DNA. The sample has under 100,000 clones; about 84% are singletons. This receptor was taken from an older man with active or convalescent COVID-19. The sample was peripheral blood.

The chain's CDR3 is CASGGTGTYGYTF. In DNA, the CDR3 is TGTGCCTCAGGGGGGACAGGGACATATGGCTACACCTTC. The chain recombines TRBV19 with TRBJ1-2; 9 positions agree with TRBD1. Looked up from germline, CDR1 is LNHDA and CDR2 is SQIVND (reference sequence). The junction had 9 bases not matched to a gene; V was cut back by 11 bases and J by 5 bases. The CDR3 runs 13 residues. Drawing the rest from reference TRBV19 and TRBJ1-2, the complete variable domain is DGGITQSPKYLFRKEGQNVTLSCEQNLNHDAMYWYRQDPGQGLRLIYYSQIVNDFQKGDIAEGYSVSREKKESFPLTVTSAQKNPTAFYLCASGGTGTYGYTFGSGTRLTVV.